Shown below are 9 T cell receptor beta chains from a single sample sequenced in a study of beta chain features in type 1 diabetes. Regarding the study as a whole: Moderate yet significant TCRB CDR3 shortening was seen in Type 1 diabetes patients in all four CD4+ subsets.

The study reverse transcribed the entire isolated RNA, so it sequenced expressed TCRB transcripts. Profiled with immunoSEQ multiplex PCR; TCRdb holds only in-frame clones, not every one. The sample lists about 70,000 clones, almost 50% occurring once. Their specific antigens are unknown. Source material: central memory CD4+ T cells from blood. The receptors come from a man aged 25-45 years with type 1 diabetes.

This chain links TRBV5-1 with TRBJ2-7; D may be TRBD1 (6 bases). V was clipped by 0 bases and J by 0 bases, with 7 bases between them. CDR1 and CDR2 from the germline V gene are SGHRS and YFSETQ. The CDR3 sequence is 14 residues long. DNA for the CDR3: TGCGCCAGCAGCTTGGGGACAGTCTCCTACGAGCAGTACTTC. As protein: CASSLGTVSYEQYF.

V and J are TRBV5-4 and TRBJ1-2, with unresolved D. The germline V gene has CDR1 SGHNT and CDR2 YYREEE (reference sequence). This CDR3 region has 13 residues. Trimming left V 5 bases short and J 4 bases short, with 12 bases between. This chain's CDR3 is CASRARVTYGYTF. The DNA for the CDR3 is TGTGCCAGCAGGGCGAGGGTCACCTATGGCTACACCTTC.

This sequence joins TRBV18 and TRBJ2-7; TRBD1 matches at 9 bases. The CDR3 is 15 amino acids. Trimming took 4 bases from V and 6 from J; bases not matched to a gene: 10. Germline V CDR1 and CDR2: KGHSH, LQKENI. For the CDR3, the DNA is TGTGCCAGCTCACGTGGGACAGGGAATCCTGGCGAGCAGTACTTC. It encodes CASSRGTGNPGEQYF.

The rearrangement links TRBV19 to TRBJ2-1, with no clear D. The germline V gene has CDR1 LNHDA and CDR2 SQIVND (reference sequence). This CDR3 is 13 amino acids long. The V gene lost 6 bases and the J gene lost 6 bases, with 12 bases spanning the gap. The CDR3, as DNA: TGTGCCAGTAGGCGCCTGACTTCCAATGAGCAGTTCTTC. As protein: CASRRLTSNEQFF.

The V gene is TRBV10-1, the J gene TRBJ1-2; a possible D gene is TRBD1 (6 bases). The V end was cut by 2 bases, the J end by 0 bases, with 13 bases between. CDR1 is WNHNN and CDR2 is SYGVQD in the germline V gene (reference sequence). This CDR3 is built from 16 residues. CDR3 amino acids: CASSETTGITNYGYTF. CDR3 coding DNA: TGCGCCAGCAGTGAGACTACAGGGATTACTAACTATGGCTACACCTTC.

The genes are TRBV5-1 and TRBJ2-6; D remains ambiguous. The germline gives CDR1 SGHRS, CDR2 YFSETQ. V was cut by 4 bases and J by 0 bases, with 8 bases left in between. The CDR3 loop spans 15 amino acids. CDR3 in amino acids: CASSETGSGANVLTF. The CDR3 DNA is TGCGCCAGCAGCGAGACTGGCTCTGGGGCCAACGTCCTGACTTTC.

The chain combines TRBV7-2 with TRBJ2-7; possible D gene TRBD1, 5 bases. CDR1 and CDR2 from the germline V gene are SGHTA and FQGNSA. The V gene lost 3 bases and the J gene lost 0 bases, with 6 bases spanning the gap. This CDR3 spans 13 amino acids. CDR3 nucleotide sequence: TGTGCCAGCAGCTTTCAGGGCTCCTACGAGCAGTACTTC. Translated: CASSFQGSYEQYF.

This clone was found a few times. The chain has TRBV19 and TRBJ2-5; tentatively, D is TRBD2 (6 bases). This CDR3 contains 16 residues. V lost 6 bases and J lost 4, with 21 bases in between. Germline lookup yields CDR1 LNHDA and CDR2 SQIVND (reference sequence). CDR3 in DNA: TGTGCCAGTAGACGGAGTACCGGGAGAAGAGGAGAGACCCAGTACTTC. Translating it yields CASRRSTGRRGETQYF.

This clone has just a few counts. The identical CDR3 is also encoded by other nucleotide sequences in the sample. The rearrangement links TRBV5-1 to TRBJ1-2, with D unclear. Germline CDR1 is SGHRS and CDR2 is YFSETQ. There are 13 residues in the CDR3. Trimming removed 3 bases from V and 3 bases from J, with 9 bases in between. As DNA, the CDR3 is TGCGCCAGCAGCTCGGACGGGGACTATGGCTACACCTTC. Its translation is CASSSDGDYGYTF.